The T cell receptor (beta chain) described here comes from a study of blood T cell repertoires in COVID-19. Patients of the Seattle cohort, enrolled during active infection, were followed longitudinally. Sequenced by immunoSEQ multiplex PCR; TCRdb stores in-frame clones only, minus some. The profile shows 150,000 to 200,000 clones, 65% to 85% of them singletons. Trimming cost V 2 bases and J 1 base, with 6 bases left between them. Germline-derived CDR1 and CDR2 are SGHDT and YYEEEE. The CDR3 runs to 13 residues. The V call is TRBV5-6, the J call TRBJ1-1; D might be TRBD1 (5 bases). This receptor was taken from a middle-aged woman with COVID-19, enrolled during active disease. Sequencing was done on a sample of peripheral blood. The CDR3 DNA reads TGTGCCAGCAGCTTCGGACAGAACACTGAAGCTTTCTTT. Its translation is CASSFGQNTEAFF.